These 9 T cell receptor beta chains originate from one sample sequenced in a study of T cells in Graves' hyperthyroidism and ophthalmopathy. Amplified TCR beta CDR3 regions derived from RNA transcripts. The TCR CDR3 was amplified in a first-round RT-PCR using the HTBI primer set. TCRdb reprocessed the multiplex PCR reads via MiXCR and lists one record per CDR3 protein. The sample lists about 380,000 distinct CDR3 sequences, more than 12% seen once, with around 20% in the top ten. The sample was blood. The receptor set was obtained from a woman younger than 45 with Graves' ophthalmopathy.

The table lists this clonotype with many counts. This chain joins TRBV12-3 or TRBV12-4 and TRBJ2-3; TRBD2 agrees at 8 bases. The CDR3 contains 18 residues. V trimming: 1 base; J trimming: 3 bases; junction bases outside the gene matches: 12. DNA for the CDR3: TGTGCCAGCAGTTTAGATCCCGGGACTAGAAAAGGTACAGATACGCAGTATTTT. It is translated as CASSLDPGTRKGTDTQYF.

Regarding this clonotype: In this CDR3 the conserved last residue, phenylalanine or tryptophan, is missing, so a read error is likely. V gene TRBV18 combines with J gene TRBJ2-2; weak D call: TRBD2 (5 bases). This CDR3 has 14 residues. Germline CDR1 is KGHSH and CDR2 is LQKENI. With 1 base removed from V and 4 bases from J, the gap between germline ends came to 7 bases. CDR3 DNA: TGTGCCAGCTCACCACGGAGGCGCACCGGGGAGCTGTTTTTG. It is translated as CASSPRRRTGELFL.

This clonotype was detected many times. The CDR3 nucleotides read TGCAGTGCTAACAGGGGACCCCGAGAGACCCAGTACTTC. Its protein is CSANRGPRETQYF. The chain carries TRBV20-1 and TRBJ2-5, with 7 bases identical to TRBD1. J was trimmed by 4 bases and V by 4 bases; bases with no gene match: 6. The CDR3 contains 13 residues. Germline V gene lookup returns CDR1 DFQATT and CDR2 SNEGSKA (reference sequence).

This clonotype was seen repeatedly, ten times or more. The chain's CDR3 is CASSHPPGANTEAFF. CDR3 in DNA: TGCGCCAGCAGCCACCCCCCGGGAGCGAACACTGAAGCTTTCTTT. The J gene is TRBJ1-1, the V gene TRBV4-1; D unresolved. Per the germline V gene, CDR1 is MGHRA and CDR2 is YSYEKL. Deletions cut 3 bases from V and 1 base from J, with 12 bases between. CDR3 size: 15 residues.

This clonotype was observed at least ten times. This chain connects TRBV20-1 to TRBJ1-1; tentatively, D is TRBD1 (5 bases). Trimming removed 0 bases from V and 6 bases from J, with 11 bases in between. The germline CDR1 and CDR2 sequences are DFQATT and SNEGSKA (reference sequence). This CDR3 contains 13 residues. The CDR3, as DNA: TGCAGTGCTAGAGATTCCAGGGTGGCTGAAGCTTTCTTT. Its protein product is CSARDSRVAEAFF.

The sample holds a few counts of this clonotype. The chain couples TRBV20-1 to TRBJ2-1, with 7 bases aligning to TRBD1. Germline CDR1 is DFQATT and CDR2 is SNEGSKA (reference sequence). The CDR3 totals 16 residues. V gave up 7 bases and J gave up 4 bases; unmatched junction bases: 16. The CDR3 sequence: CSGSPRQGGSYNEQFF. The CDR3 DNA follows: TGCAGTGGCTCCCCCCGACAGGGTGGCTCGTACAATGAGCAGTTCTTC.

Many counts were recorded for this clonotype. The CDR3 protein is CASSLVFGGHYNEQFF. The CDR3 DNA is TGTGCCAGCAGTTTGGTTTTTGGCGGGCACTACAATGAGCAGTTCTTC. The V and J genes are TRBV12-3 or TRBV12-4 and TRBJ2-1; D possibly corresponds to TRBD2 (5 bases). This CDR3 region has 16 residues. V gave up 3 bases and J gave up 3 bases, with 15 bases separating them.

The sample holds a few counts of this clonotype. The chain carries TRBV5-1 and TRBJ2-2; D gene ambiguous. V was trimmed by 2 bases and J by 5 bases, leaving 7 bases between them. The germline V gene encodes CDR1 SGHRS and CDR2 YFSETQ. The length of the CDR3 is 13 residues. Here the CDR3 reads CASSFGLTGELFF. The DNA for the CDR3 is TGCGCCAGCAGCTTTGGGTTAACCGGGGAGCTGTTTTTT.

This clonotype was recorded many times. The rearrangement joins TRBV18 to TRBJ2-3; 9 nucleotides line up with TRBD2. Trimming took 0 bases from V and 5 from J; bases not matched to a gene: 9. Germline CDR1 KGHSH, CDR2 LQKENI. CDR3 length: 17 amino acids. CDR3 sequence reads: CASSPPLTSGFVDTQYF. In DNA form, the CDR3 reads TGTGCCAGCTCACCACCCCTGACTAGCGGTTTTGTAGATACGCAGTATTTT.